These T cell receptor beta chains were read from a single sample in a study of blood T cell repertoires in COVID-19. The method was immunoSEQ multiplex PCR; TCRdb's version includes in-frame clones alone and lacks a portion of them. The table has about 220,000 clones, roughly 80% seen once; the top ten hold about 4.8%. Sequenced sample: PBMCs or T cells enriched from blood (not recorded which). These receptors were obtained from a woman between 45 and 60 years old who had been exposed to COVID-19. CDR3s include the opening cysteine and the closing phenylalanine or tryptophan. Each record gives: D gene, J gene, clone size, V gene, CDR3 protein, CDR3 DNA. D genes are given only for firm matches. For some rows the clone size is stated as once, few or many, or as a class when expanded; others skip it.

D gene: .
J gene: TRBJ1-1
clone size: .
V gene: TRBV11-2
CDR3 protein: CASSPPGVKNTEAFF
CDR3 DNA: TGTGCCAGCAGCCCTCCCGGGGTAAAGAACACTGAAGCTTTCTTT

D gene: TRBD2
J gene: TRBJ2-3
clone size: .
V gene: TRBV12-3/TRBV12-4
CDR3 protein: CASSFSGGAQYF
CDR3 DNA: TGTGCCAGCAGTTTTAGCGGGGGGGCACAGTATTTT

D gene: TRBD1
J gene: TRBJ2-7
clone size: many
V gene: TRBV27
CDR3 protein: CASSFGTAAYEQYF
CDR3 DNA: TGTGCCAGCAGTTTTGGGACAGCTGCCTACGAGCAGTACTTC

D gene: TRBD1
J gene: TRBJ1-6
clone size: once
V gene: TRBV7-8
CDR3 protein: CASSSRQGGNSPLHF
CDR3 DNA: TGTGCCAGCAGCTCCAGACAGGGGGGTAATTCACCCCTCCACTTT

D gene: .
J gene: TRBJ2-2
clone size: .
V gene: TRBV5-5
CDR3 protein: CASSLNRVNTGELFF
CDR3 DNA: TGTGCCAGCAGCTTGAATAGAGTAAACACCGGGGAGCTGTTTTTT

D gene: TRBD2
J gene: TRBJ2-7
clone size: .
V gene: TRBV5-1
CDR3 protein: CASSLDGRGVEQYF
CDR3 DNA: TGCGCCAGCAGCCTAGACGGCCGGGGGGTCGAGCAGTACTTC

D gene: .
J gene: TRBJ2-7
clone size: .
V gene: TRBV18
CDR3 protein: CASSQIRADEQYF
CDR3 DNA: TGTGCCAGCTCCCAGATCAGGGCGGACGAGCAGTACTTC

D gene: TRBD1
J gene: TRBJ2-6
clone size: .
V gene: TRBV7-6
CDR3 protein: CASSSRGRPPSGANVLTF
CDR3 DNA: TGTGCCAGCAGCTCGAGGGGGCGTCCCCCCTCTGGGGCCAACGTCCTGACTTTC

D gene: TRBD1
J gene: TRBJ2-7
clone size: .
V gene: TRBV4-3
CDR3 protein: CASSQEAQGAYEQYF
CDR3 DNA: TGCGCCAGCAGCCAAGAAGCACAGGGGGCATACGAGCAGTACTTC

D gene: TRBD1
J gene: TRBJ2-7
clone size: few
V gene: TRBV13
CDR3 protein: CASSIEGTGMNYEQYF
CDR3 DNA: TGTGCCAGCAGCATAGAGGGGACAGGGATGAACTACGAGCAGTACTTC

D gene: .
J gene: TRBJ1-5
clone size: .
V gene: TRBV5-5
CDR3 protein: CASSWGGARNQPQHF
CDR3 DNA: TGTGCCAGCAGCTGGGGGGGGGCCCGCAATCAGCCCCAGCATTTT

D gene: TRBD1
J gene: TRBJ1-5
clone size: .
V gene: TRBV5-4
CDR3 protein: CASSLAKTGDQPQHF
CDR3 DNA: TGTGCCAGCAGCTTGGCCAAGACAGGGGATCAGCCCCAGCATTTT

D gene: .
J gene: TRBJ2-3
clone size: once
V gene: TRBV29-1
CDR3 protein: CSVEMGPLRGHTDTQYF
CDR3 DNA: TGCAGCGTTGAGATGGGCCCTTTAAGAGGGCACACAGATACGCAGTATTTT

D gene: .
J gene: TRBJ2-3
clone size: .
V gene: TRBV9
CDR3 protein: CASSVSRGREDTQYF
CDR3 DNA: TGTGCCAGCAGCGTATCGAGGGGGAGAGAAGATACGCAGTATTTT

D gene: .
J gene: TRBJ1-2
clone size: .
V gene: TRBV28
CDR3 protein: CASIIPGGYGYTF
CDR3 DNA: TGTGCCAGCATCATTCCGGGGGGCTATGGCTACACCTTC

D gene: TRBD1
J gene: TRBJ2-5
clone size: .
V gene: TRBV5-4
CDR3 protein: CASSLGQGRETQYF
CDR3 DNA: TGTGCCAGCAGCCTGGGACAGGGGAGAGAGACCCAGTACTTC

D gene: .
J gene: TRBJ1-5
clone size: .
V gene: TRBV18
CDR3 protein: CASSPSRGVGPQHF
CDR3 DNA: TGTGCCAGCTCACCTTCTCGGGGAGTTGGTCCCCAGCATTTT

D gene: .
J gene: TRBJ2-1
clone size: .
V gene: TRBV18
CDR3 protein: CASSPQQGQGSYNEQFF
CDR3 DNA: TGTGCCAGCTCACCCCAACAGGGTCAGGGCTCCTACAATGAGCAGTTCTTC

D gene: TRBD2
J gene: TRBJ2-1
clone size: few
V gene: TRBV5-1
CDR3 protein: CASSPYSGGYNEQFF
CDR3 DNA: TGCGCCAGCAGCCCATATAGCGGGGGATACAATGAGCAGTTCTTC

D gene: .
J gene: TRBJ1-1
clone size: .
V gene: TRBV7-9
CDR3 protein: CASSGEVLGAFF
CDR3 DNA: TGTGCCAGCAGCGGAGAAGTCCTGGGAGCTTTCTTT

D gene: .
J gene: TRBJ1-2
clone size: .
V gene: TRBV5-1
CDR3 protein: CASSLIQQGNGYTF
CDR3 DNA: TGCGCCAGCAGCTTGATTCAGCAGGGGAATGGCTACACCTTC

D gene: TRBD1
J gene: TRBJ1-1
clone size: .
V gene: TRBV19
CDR3 protein: CASSTLDRDDTEAFF
CDR3 DNA: TGTGCCAGTAGTACCTTAGACAGGGACGACACTGAAGCTTTCTTT

D gene: .
J gene: TRBJ2-3
clone size: .
V gene: TRBV13
CDR3 protein: CASSLRLDRGDTQYF
CDR3 DNA: TGTGCCAGCAGCCTAAGACTGGATCGGGGTGATACGCAGTATTTT

D gene: .
J gene: TRBJ2-7
clone size: .
V gene: TRBV6-5
CDR3 protein: CATTRAGASYEQYF
CDR3 DNA: TGTGCCACCACGAGGGCAGGCGCTTCCTACGAGCAGTACTTC

D gene: .
J gene: TRBJ1-1
clone size: .
V gene: TRBV6-5
CDR3 protein: CASSPTDSRNTEAFF
CDR3 DNA: TGTGCCAGCAGTCCAACGGACTCGAGGAACACTGAAGCTTTCTTT

D gene: TRBD1
J gene: TRBJ1-1
clone size: .
V gene: TRBV28
CDR3 protein: CASSSTKRNRGPEAFF
CDR3 DNA: TGTGCCAGCAGTTCCACTAAGCGGAACAGGGGCCCAGAAGCTTTCTTT

D gene: .
J gene: TRBJ1-1
clone size: .
V gene: TRBV3-1/TRBV3-2
CDR3 protein: CASSQDQGKWTEAFF
CDR3 DNA: TGTGCCAGCAGCCAAGACCAGGGGAAATGGACTGAAGCTTTCTTT

D gene: TRBD1
J gene: TRBJ2-1
clone size: .
V gene: TRBV29-1
CDR3 protein: CSVDGTALYNEQFF
CDR3 DNA: TGCAGCGTTGATGGGACAGCCCTCTACAATGAGCAGTTCTTC

D gene: .
J gene: TRBJ2-7
clone size: .
V gene: TRBV6-6
CDR3 protein: CASSFDSGGTYEQYF
CDR3 DNA: TGTGCCAGCAGTTTCGACTCAGGGGGGACCTACGAGCAGTACTTC

D gene: .
J gene: TRBJ1-5
clone size: .
V gene: TRBV27
CDR3 protein: CASSLSRVGNQPQHF
CDR3 DNA: TGTGCCAGCAGTTTATCCAGGGTGGGCAATCAGCCCCAGCATTTT

D gene: .
J gene: TRBJ1-6
clone size: .
V gene: TRBV6-5
CDR3 protein: CASSLSQGSYNSPLHF
CDR3 DNA: TGTGCCAGCAGTTTGAGCCAGGGCTCCTATAATTCACCCCTCCACTTT

D gene: .
J gene: TRBJ1-2
clone size: few
V gene: TRBV10-2
CDR3 protein: CASSEMVREGYTF
CDR3 DNA: TGCGCCAGCAGTGAAATGGTCCGGGAGGGCTACACCTTC

D gene: TRBD2
J gene: TRBJ2-3
clone size: .
V gene: TRBV6-5
CDR3 protein: CASSYRTSGSNTQYF
CDR3 DNA: TGTGCCAGCAGTTATCGGACTAGCGGGTCGAATACGCAGTATTTT

D gene: TRBD1
J gene: TRBJ1-1
clone size: .
V gene: TRBV7-8
CDR3 protein: CASSSGDRGYTEAFF
CDR3 DNA: TGTGCCAGCAGCTCAGGGGACAGGGGCTACACTGAAGCTTTCTTT

D gene: .
J gene: TRBJ1-4
clone size: .
V gene: TRBV2
CDR3 protein: CASGTGQTNEKLFF
CDR3 DNA: TGTGCCAGCGGCACTGGACAGACGAATGAAAAACTGTTTTTT

D gene: .
J gene: TRBJ2-5
clone size: .
V gene: TRBV7-2
CDR3 protein: CASSTRSGGAQETQYF
CDR3 DNA: TGTGCCAGCAGCACCAGATCGGGCGGGGCCCAAGAGACCCAGTACTTC

D gene: TRBD2
J gene: TRBJ2-3
clone size: .
V gene: TRBV5-1
CDR3 protein: CASSLGSSGSTDTQYF
CDR3 DNA: TGCGCCAGCAGCTTGGGATCTAGCGGTAGCACAGATACGCAGTATTTT

D gene: TRBD1
J gene: TRBJ1-4
clone size: .
V gene: TRBV27
CDR3 protein: CASSFSGGSGNEKLFF
CDR3 DNA: TGTGCCAGCAGTTTTTCAGGGGGCTCTGGTAATGAAAAACTGTTTTTT

D gene: .
J gene: TRBJ2-1
clone size: .
V gene: TRBV6-6
CDR3 protein: CASSQTKGEQFF
CDR3 DNA: TGTGCCAGCAGTCAAACCAAGGGGGAGCAGTTCTTC

D gene: TRBD2
J gene: TRBJ2-3
clone size: .
V gene: TRBV28
CDR3 protein: CASSPAGRGGVTDTQYF
CDR3 DNA: TGTGCCAGCAGTCCAGCCGGTCGCGGGGGGGTCACAGATACGCAGTATTTT